This T cell receptor beta chain emerged from a study of blood T cell repertoires in COVID-19 (TCRdb year 2020). Turning to the overall study: Collaborator samples came from the United States, Italy and Spain and covered acute and convalescent phases of COVID-19. The prospective study material was composed of cDNA or gDNA derived from T cells, B-cell-depleted T cells, or PBMCs. Deeply sampled blood TCRbeta repertoires from subjects exposed to, actively infected with, or recovered from COVID-19 were included in the dataset. A freely available public database, intended as a resource for researchers studying the immune response to SARS-CoV-2, is where the repertoires were released. Samples were obtained from the ongoing ImmuneRACE study (first 160 participants) and from some 1,200 subjects provided by 6 global collaborators. The sample metadata nearly always contained a de-identified subject ID, COVID-19 status, age in years and sex. Where available, HLA class I and class II types were taken from metadata supplied by the sample provider and were not determined by assay-based typing.

What the authors observed across the whole study: Clinical and demographic metadata were provided uncurated, with the amount varying by source and participant.

A remark on this clone: Its target antigen remains unknown. No clone much larger than this one lies a single base away; base qualities are absent.

Collaborating institutions collected whole blood in K2EDTA tubes following their own protocols. For TCRbeta analysis, collaborators shipped samples in one of three forms: frozen whole blood, isolated PBMCs, or DNA extracted from either of those sample types. The CDR3 spans 15 residues, from the cysteine through the phenylalanine. CDR3 DNA only is kept here, 45 bases in frame from base 1. Trimming accounts for 3 bases at V and 5 bases at J, while the number of junction bases matched to no gene is 4. CDR1 and CDR2 are drawn from the germline V gene: KGHSH, LQKENI. The immunoSEQ Assay, a bias-controlled multiplex PCR, was used to amplify TCRbeta CDR3 regions from genomic DNA. Per the original workflow: The number of nucleated cells in each sample was estimated from the amplification of reference gene primers within the assay. To quantify the absolute abundance of each unique TCRbeta CDR3 rearrangement, sequence reads were collapsed and filtered. For each sample, productive Simpson clonality was calculated by taking the square root of Simpson's diversity index across productive rearrangements. Imported from immuneACCESS, the table was reduced by TCRdb to in-frame sequences with V and J called. These copies leave out some clones; in studies compared against another copy, an unresolved V gene accounts for under half, and the cause of the remainder is not known. Clone size and the V and J calls come from that table; the DNA yielded D and trimming. Recorded for this sample are 150,000 to 200,000 clones; about 85% of them occurred a single time. Roughly a fifth of the sample goes to the ten largest clones.

This receptor was identified in a man between 60 and 70 years old with active or convalescent COVID-19. The chain was built from TRBV18 and TRBJ1-6, with 7 middle bases fitting TRBD1. Sample: peripheral blood. The nucleotide sequence is TGTGCCAGCTCACCTACAGGGGTGGATAATTCACCCCTCCACTTT. It encodes CASSPTGVDNSPLHF.